This TCR beta chain was identified in a study of blood T cell repertoires in COVID-19. The method was immunoSEQ multiplex PCR; TCRdb's version includes in-frame clones alone and lacks a portion of them. The profile covers about 380,000 clones, with roughly 91% appearing a single time and more than 0.95% taken by the ten largest. The ends lost 0 bases at V and 6 bases at J; junction bases unmatched: 12. This CDR3 region has 18 residues. The germline V gene has CDR1 MGHRA and CDR2 YSYEKL. Cohort 3 donors were reported recovered after two negative PCRs, clearance, or symptom resolution. The sequence was collected from a woman aged 18-30 years who had recovered from COVID-19. The chain recombines TRBV4-1 with TRBJ2-3; 10 bases align to TRBD2. The sample was PBMCs or T cells enriched from blood (not recorded which). Written as DNA, the CDR3 is TGCGCCAGCAGCCAAGATAGTAGTAGCGGGGGGCTCCGGGATACGCAGTATTTT. Amino acid sequence: CASSQDSSSGGLRDTQYF.